These 23 T cell receptor beta chains came from one sample sequenced in a study of neurological immune-mediated disorders. Each CDR3 protein is one row after TCRdb ran MiXCR on the 5' RACE reads. The data contain about 38,000 distinct CDR3 sequences, roughly 11% of them singletons. Sequencing was performed on CD4+ T cells from blood. Receptor source: a woman between 25 and 40 years old with HTLV-1-associated myelopathy (HAM/TSP).

This clonotype was observed many times. The chain uses TRBV15 and TRBJ2-4, with D perhaps TRBD2 (6 bases). This CDR3 region has 17 residues. Trimming pared 3 bases from V and 0 bases from J, leaving 15 bases between. The germline gives CDR1 LNHNV, CDR2 YYDKDF (reference sequence). Here the CDR3 reads CATSSANLAVAKNIQYF. The CDR3 DNA follows: TGTGCCACCAGCAGCGCGAACTTAGCGGTAGCCAAAAACATTCAGTACTTC.

CDR3 sequence: CASSYGQGAPYEQYF. The CDR3 nucleotides read TGCGCCAGCAGCTACGGACAGGGGGCCCCCTACGAGCAGTACTTC. The chain employs TRBV5-1 and TRBJ2-7, with 11 bases identical to TRBD1. The germline gives CDR1 SGHRS, CDR2 YFSETQ. J gave up 2 bases and V 3 bases, and 4 bases lay outside the gene matches. The CDR3 has 15 amino acids.

This clonotype was observed at least ten times. The chain links TRBV20-1 to TRBJ2-1; 11 bases agree with TRBD2. The V segment lost 1 base and the J segment 4 bases; nucleotides outside the gene matches: 9. Germline values: CDR1 DFQATT, CDR2 SNEGSKA (reference sequence). The CDR3 loop spans 17 amino acids. CDR3 region: CSARVGSGGAGYNEQFF. The CDR3 coding sequence is TGCAGTGCTAGAGTCGGTAGCGGGGGGGCAGGGTACAATGAGCAGTTCTTC.

This clonotype was detected many times. The V gene is TRBV10-3, the J gene TRBJ2-3; 7 nucleotides align to TRBD2. CDR3 size: 16 residues. From germline, CDR1 is ENHRY and CDR2 SYGVKD. After removal of 2 bases from V and 0 bases from J, the junction contained 5 bases not matched to a gene. In nucleotides, the CDR3 is TGTGCCATCAGTGAGAGGGAGGGCGGGAGCACAGATACGCAGTATTTT. Translating it yields CAISEREGGSTDTQYF.

This clonotype was observed at least ten times. This chain uses TRBV7-8 with TRBJ1-5, with D unclear. Trimming left V 5 bases short and J 0 bases short, with 17 bases between. Germline V gene lookup returns CDR1 SGHVS and CDR2 FQNEAQ. This CDR3 contains 17 residues. The CDR3 here is CASSAPWAVTSNQPQHF. CDR3 coding DNA: TGTGCCAGCAGCGCCCCTTGGGCAGTAACTAGCAATCAGCCCCAGCATTTT.

A few counts support this clonotype. In nucleotides, the CDR3 is TGCGCCAGCAGCCAAGGGACAGCCGGCAACTATGGCTACACCTTC. It codes for CASSQGTAGNYGYTF. The chain is built from TRBV4-1 and TRBJ1-2; D possibly corresponds to TRBD1 (6 bases). The V end was cut by 1 base, the J end by 2 bases, with 11 bases between. From germline, CDR1 is MGHRA and CDR2 YSYEKL. This CDR3 has 15 residues.

This clonotype was detected many times. The DNA for the CDR3 is TGTGCCAGCAGCTGGAGGGGACAGACACAATCGGCCCAGCATTTT. Its translation: CASSWRGQTQSAQHF. This chain links TRBV5-6 with TRBJ1-5; 7 bases align to TRBD1. Germline values: CDR1 SGHDT, CDR2 YYEEEE. V lost 3 bases, J lost 11 bases, and 14 bases stayed unmatched. CDR3 size: 15 residues. Full variable domain (missing parts from reference TRBV5-6 and TRBJ1-5): DAGVTQSPTHLIKTRGQQVTLRCSPKSGHDTVSWYQQALGQGPQFIFQYYEEEERQRGNFPDRFSGHQFPNYSSELNVNALLLGDSALYLCASSWRGQTQSAQHFGDGTRLSIL.

This clonotype was counted ten times or more. The chain carries TRBV20-1 and TRBJ2-1, with a tentative D call TRBD2 (7 bases). The germline V and J ends were trimmed by 4 bases and 10 bases, with 23 bases remaining between them. This CDR3 has 15 residues. From germline, CDR1 is DFQATT and CDR2 SNEGSKA (reference sequence). CDR3 nucleotide sequence: TGCAGTGCTAAGAGACGGGGGGCTGGACATCGGGAGCAGTTCTTC. Translation: CSAKRRGAGHREQFF.

This clonotype has at least ten counts. The chain couples TRBV5-1 to TRBJ2-1; 9 nucleotides agree with TRBD2. The trim removed 4 bases at V and 0 bases at J, leaving 11 bases unmatched. The CDR3 has 18 amino acids. The germline gives CDR1 SGHRS, CDR2 YFSETQ. The CDR3: CASSPTGLAFSSYNEQFF. CDR3 nucleotides: TGCGCCAGCAGCCCTACGGGACTAGCTTTTAGCTCCTACAATGAGCAGTTCTTC.

This clonotype was seen just once. Here the CDR3 omits its conserved ending phenylalanine or tryptophan, so a read error is the likely source. The CDR3 is CASSLRQGGGTEAFS. CDR3 sequence (DNA): TGTGCCAGCAGCTTGAGACAGGGGGGAGGCACTGAAGCTTTCTCT. This sequence joins TRBV11-2 and TRBJ1-1, with TRBD1 matching 9 bases. Germline V gives CDR1 SGHAT, CDR2 FQNNGV. J gave up 4 bases and V 3 bases, and 6 bases lay outside the gene matches. The CDR3 length is 15 residues.

This clonotype has ten or more counts. The chain employs TRBV10-3 and TRBJ1-1; the match to TRBD1 covers 7 bases. Germline V gives CDR1 ENHRY, CDR2 SYGVKD. The CDR3 extends over 13 amino acids. J gave up 3 bases and V 6 bases, and 4 bases lay outside the gene matches. The CDR3 DNA sequence: TGTGCCATCAGGTACGACAGGGACACTGAAGCTTTCTTT. This sequence encodes CAIRYDRDTEAFF.

The table lists this clonotype with many counts. The rearrangement joins TRBV6-6 to TRBJ1-5; D ambiguous. Trimming shortened V by 7 bases and J by 0 bases, and 7 bases separated the two germline ends. This CDR3 contains 13 residues. Germline V CDR1 and CDR2: MNHNY, SVGAGI (reference sequence). The CDR3 sequence: CASIDDSNQPQHF. In DNA form, the CDR3 reads TGTGCCAGCATAGATGATAGCAATCAGCCCCAGCATTTT.

This clonotype was seen many times. The chain joins TRBV5-1 to TRBJ1-1, with D maybe TRBD1 (5 bases). Looked up from germline, CDR1 is SGHRS and CDR2 is YFSETQ. V gave up 6 bases and J gave up 2 bases, with 17 bases separating them. The length of the CDR3 is 15 residues. CDR3 region: CASTSDQGANTEAFF. The CDR3 nucleotides are TGCGCCAGCACCTCCGACCAGGGAGCAAACACTGAAGCTTTCTTT.

Many counts were recorded for this clonotype. The genes are TRBV3-1 and TRBJ2-1; 9 bases are a match to TRBD2. With V trimmed by 0 bases and J by 7 bases, 4 bases remained unmatched. CDR3 length: 15 residues. Germline assignment: CDR1 LGHDT and CDR2 YNNKEL (reference sequence). CDR3 protein: CASSQEVTSGNEQFF. CDR3 nucleotide sequence: TGTGCCAGCAGCCAAGAGGTTACTAGCGGGAATGAGCAGTTCTTC.

This clonotype was seen repeatedly, ten times or more. The chain has TRBV5-1 and TRBJ2-1; TRBD1 matches at 7 bases. Germline CDR1 is SGHRS and CDR2 is YFSETQ. Unmatched junction bases numbered 3, after V lost 2 bases and J lost 1 base. The CDR3 is 15 residues long. The CDR3 protein is CASSFRDSSYNEQFF. DNA of the CDR3: TGCGCCAGCAGCTTCCGGGACAGTTCCTACAATGAGCAGTTCTTC.

This clonotype was seen at least ten times. The V and J genes are TRBV5-6 and TRBJ2-1, with 8 bases fitting TRBD1. The CDR3 length is 16 residues. In germline, CDR1 is SGHDT, CDR2 YYEEEE. After removal of 3 bases from V and 10 bases from J, the junction contained 15 bases not matched to a gene. CDR3 sequence: CASSSTGVSRTWEQFF. The DNA for the CDR3 is TGTGCCAGCAGCTCGACAGGGGTCAGCAGGACATGGGAGCAGTTCTTC.

This clonotype was recorded at least ten times. V is TRBV5-1 and J is TRBJ2-3, with 10 bases fitting TRBD2. This CDR3 contains 16 residues. V dropped 2 bases and J dropped 6; count of bases not matched to a gene: 9. CDR1 and CDR2 from the germline V gene are SGHRS and YFSETQ. CDR3: CASSLGSGGRPDTQYF. CDR3 coding DNA: TGCGCCAGCAGCTTAGGTAGCGGGGGGCGCCCGGATACGCAGTATTTT.

This clonotype was seen at least ten times. The chain has TRBV3-1 and TRBJ2-2; TRBD2 aligns across 7 bases. Germline values: CDR1 LGHDT, CDR2 YNNKEL (reference sequence). The CDR3 loop spans 17 amino acids. The V segment lost 1 base and the J segment 6 bases; nucleotides outside the gene matches: 11. Written as DNA, the CDR3 is TGTGCCAGCAGCCAAGGAATGTACAGCGGGGTGCCCGGGGAGCTGTTTTTT. Protein product: CASSQGMYSGVPGELFF. Complete variable domain (other parts from reference TRBV3-1 and TRBJ2-2): DTAVSQTPKYLVTQMGNDKSIKCEQNLGHDTMYWYKQDSKKFLKIMFSYNNKELIINETVPNRFSPKSPDKAHLNLHINSLELGDSAVYFCASSQGMYSGVPGELFFGEGSRLTVL.

Turning to this clonotype: This could be a read error, since a much larger clone is one nucleotide away. This chain connects TRBV20-1 to TRBJ1-2, with no clear D. The CDR3 is 13 amino acids. Germline assignment: CDR1 DFQATT and CDR2 SNEGSKA (reference sequence). Trimming took 7 bases from V and 3 from J, leaving 15 bases between them. This CDR3 reads CSGNPQWDYGYTF. The CDR3 DNA reads TGCAGTGGAAACCCCCAGTGGGACTATGGCTACACCTTC.

With respect to this clonotype: Mismatch with germline at one junction end may stem from a read error. The J gene is TRBJ1-5, the V gene TRBV20-1; D possibly corresponds to TRBD1 (6 bases). Germline CDR1 is DFQATT and CDR2 is SNEGSKA (reference sequence). CDR3 length: 12 amino acids. The CDR3 sequence: CSAAGVNQPKHF. The DNA for the CDR3 is TGCAGTGCCGCAGGGGTCAATCAGCCCAAGCATTTT.

This clonotype was picked up many times. The chain joins TRBV7-6 to TRBJ2-1; tentatively, D is TRBD1 (6 bases). CDR3 length equals 13 residues. Per germline, CDR1 SGHVS and CDR2 FNYEAQ. Trimming removed 5 bases at V and 12 bases at J, with 17 bases between. The CDR3 here is CASSPISGVGQFF. In DNA, the CDR3 is TGTGCCAGCAGCCCAATCTCAGGGGTTGGGCAGTTCTTC. The variable domain in full, completed from reference TRBV7-6 and TRBJ2-1, reads GAGVSQSPRYKVTKRGQDVALRCDPISGHVSLYWYRQALGQGPEFLTYFNYEAQQDKSGLPNDRFSAERPEGSISTLTIQRTEQRDSAMYRCASSPISGVGQFFGPGTRLTVL.

This clonotype came up many times. V is TRBV12-3 or TRBV12-4 and J is TRBJ2-5; 10 bases fit TRBD2. The CDR3 covers 14 residues. V was clipped by 5 bases and J by 7 bases; unmatched bases: 7. CDR3 nucleotides: TGTGCCAGCAGTCCTAGCGGGGGAGAGGGGACCCAGTACTTC. As protein: CASSPSGGEGTQYF.

This clonotype was counted at least ten times. This chain uses TRBV20-1 with TRBJ2-2; 7 positions match TRBD1. This CDR3 spans 16 amino acids. Germline CDR1 DFQATT, CDR2 SNEGSKA (reference sequence). J lost 5 bases, V lost 2 bases, and 11 bases had no gene match. The CDR3 here is CSARSQDRGPTGELFF. CDR3 sequence (DNA): TGCAGTGCTAGAAGCCAAGATAGGGGGCCTACCGGGGAGCTGTTTTTT.